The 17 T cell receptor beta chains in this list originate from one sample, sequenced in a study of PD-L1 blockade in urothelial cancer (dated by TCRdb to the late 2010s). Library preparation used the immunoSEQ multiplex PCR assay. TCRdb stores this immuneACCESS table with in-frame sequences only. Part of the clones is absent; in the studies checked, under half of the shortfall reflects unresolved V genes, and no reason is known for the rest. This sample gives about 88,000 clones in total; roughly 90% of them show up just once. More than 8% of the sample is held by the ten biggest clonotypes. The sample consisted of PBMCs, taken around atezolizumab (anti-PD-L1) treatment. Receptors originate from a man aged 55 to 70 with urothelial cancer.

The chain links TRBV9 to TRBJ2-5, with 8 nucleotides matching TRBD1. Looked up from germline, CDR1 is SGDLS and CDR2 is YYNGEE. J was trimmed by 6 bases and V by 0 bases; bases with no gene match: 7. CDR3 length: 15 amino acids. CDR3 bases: TGTGCCAGCAGCGTAGACCCCAGACAGGGGAAGACCCAGTACTTC. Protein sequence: CASSVDPRQGKTQYF.

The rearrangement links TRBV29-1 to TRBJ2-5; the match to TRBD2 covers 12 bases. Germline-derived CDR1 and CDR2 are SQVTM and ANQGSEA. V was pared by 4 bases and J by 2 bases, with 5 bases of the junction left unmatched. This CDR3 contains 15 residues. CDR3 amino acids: CSVGELAGGQETQYF. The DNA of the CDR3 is TGCAGCGTTGGTGAGCTAGCGGGGGGGCAAGAGACCCAGTACTTC.

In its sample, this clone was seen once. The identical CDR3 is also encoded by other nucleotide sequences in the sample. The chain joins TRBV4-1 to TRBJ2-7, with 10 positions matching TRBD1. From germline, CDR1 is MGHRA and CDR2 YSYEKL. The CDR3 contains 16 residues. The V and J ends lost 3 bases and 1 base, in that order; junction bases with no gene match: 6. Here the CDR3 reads CASSHPGTGASYEQYF. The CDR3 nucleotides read TGCGCCAGCAGCCATCCCGGGACAGGGGCTTCCTACGAGCAGTACTTC.

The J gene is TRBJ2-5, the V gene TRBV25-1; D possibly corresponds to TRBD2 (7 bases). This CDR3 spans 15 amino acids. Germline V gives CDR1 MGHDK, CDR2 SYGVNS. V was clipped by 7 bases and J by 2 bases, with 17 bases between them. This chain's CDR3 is CASTSWGGPQETQYF. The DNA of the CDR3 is TGTGCCAGCACCTCCTGGGGGGGCCCTCAAGAGACCCAGTACTTC.

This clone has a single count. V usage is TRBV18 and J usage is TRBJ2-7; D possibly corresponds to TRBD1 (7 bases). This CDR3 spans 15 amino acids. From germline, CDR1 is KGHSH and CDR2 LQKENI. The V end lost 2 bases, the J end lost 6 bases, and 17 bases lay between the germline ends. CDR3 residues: CASSPTRAQGGEQYF. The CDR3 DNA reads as TGTGCCAGCTCACCAACACGGGCTCAGGGGGGCGAGCAGTACTTC.

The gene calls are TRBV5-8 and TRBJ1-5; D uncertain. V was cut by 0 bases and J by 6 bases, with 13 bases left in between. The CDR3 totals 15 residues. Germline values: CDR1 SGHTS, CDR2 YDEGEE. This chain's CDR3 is CASSLELELSQPQHF. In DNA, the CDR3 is TGTGCCAGCAGCTTGGAGCTCGAGTTAAGTCAGCCCCAGCATTTT.

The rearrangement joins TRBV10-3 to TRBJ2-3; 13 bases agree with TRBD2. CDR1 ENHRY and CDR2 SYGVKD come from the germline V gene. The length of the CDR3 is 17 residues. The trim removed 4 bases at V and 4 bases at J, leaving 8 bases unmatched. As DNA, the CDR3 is TGTGCCATCAGTGGAGGGACTAGCGGGATTGGGGCAGATACGCAGTATTTT. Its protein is CAISGGTSGIGADTQYF.

The CDR3 reads CASSLTGEYEQYF. The CDR3 DNA sequence: TGTGCCAGTTCGCTAACAGGGGAATACGAGCAGTACTTC. The V gene is TRBV19, the J gene TRBJ2-7, with 7 bases matching TRBD1. CDR1 LNHDA and CDR2 SQIVND come from the germline V gene (reference sequence). V shed 8 bases and J 4 bases; nucleotides not matched to a gene: 8. There are 13 residues in the CDR3.

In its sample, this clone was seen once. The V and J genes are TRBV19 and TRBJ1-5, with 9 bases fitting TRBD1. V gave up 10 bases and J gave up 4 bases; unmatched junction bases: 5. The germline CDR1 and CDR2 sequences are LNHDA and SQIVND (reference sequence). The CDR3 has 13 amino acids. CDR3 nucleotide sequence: TGTGCCACGGAGACAGGGGGGAATCAGCCCCAGCATTTT. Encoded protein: CATETGGNQPQHF.

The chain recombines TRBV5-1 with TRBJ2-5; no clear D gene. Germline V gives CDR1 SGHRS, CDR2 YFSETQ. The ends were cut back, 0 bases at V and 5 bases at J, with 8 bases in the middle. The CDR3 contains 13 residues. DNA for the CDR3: TGCGCCAGCAGCTTGGAGATGCGGGAGACCCAGTACTTC. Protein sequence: CASSLEMRETQYF.

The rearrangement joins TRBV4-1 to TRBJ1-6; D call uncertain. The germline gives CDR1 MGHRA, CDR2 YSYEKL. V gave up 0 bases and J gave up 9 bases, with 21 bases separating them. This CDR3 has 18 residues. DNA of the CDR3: TGCGCCAGCAGCCAAGATCAAGTCCCGATGATGCGCTTTTCACCCCTCCACTTT. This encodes CASSQDQVPMMRFSPLHF.

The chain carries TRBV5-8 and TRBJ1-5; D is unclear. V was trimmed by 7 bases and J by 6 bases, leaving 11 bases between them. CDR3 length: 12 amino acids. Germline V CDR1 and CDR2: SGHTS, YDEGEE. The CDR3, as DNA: TGTGCCAGCCGTCCAGGCATTCAGCCCCAGCATTTT. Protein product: CASRPGIQPQHF.

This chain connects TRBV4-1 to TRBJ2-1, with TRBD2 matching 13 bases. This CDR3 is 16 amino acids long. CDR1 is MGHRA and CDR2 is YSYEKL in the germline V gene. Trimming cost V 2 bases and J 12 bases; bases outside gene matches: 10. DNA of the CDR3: TGCGCCAGCAGCCAACAACTAGCGGGGGGGCCTTTAGGGCAGTTCTTC. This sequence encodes CASSQQLAGGPLGQFF.

The CDR3 coding sequence is TGTGCCATCAGCGGGGGCTATGGCTACACCTTC. Translation: CAISGGYGYTF. This chain connects TRBV10-3 to TRBJ1-2; tentatively, D is TRBD1 (5 bases). This CDR3 is 11 amino acids long. Germline loops: CDR1 ENHRY, CDR2 SYGVKD. V lost 6 bases and J lost 4, with 6 bases in between.

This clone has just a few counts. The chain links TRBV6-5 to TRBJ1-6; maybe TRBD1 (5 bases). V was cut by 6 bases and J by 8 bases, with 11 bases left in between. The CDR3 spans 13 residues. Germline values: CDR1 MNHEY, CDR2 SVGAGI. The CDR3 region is CASRKGVDSPLHF. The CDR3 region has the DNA TGTGCCAGCAGAAAAGGGGTAGATTCACCCCTCCACTTT.

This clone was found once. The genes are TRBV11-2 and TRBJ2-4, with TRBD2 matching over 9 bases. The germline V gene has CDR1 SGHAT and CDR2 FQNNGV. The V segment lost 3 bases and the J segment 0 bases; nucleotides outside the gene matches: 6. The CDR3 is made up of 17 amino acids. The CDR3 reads CASSFFLAGRAKNIQYF. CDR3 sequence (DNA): TGTGCCAGCAGCTTTTTCCTAGCGGGGAGAGCCAAAAACATTCAGTACTTC. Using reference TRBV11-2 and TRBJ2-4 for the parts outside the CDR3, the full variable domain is EAGVAQSPRYKIIEKRQSVAFWCNPISGHATLYWYQQILGQGPKLLIQFQNNGVVDDSQLPKDRFSAERLKGVDSTLKIQPAKLEDSAVYLCASSFFLAGRAKNIQYFGAGTRLSVL.

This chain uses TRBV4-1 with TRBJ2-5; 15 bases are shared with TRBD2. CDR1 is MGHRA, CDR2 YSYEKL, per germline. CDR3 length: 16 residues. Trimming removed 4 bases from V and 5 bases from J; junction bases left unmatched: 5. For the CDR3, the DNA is TGCGCCAGCAGCCCCGGACTAGCGGGGGGGCCGGAGACCCAGTACTTC. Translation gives CASSPGLAGGPETQYF.